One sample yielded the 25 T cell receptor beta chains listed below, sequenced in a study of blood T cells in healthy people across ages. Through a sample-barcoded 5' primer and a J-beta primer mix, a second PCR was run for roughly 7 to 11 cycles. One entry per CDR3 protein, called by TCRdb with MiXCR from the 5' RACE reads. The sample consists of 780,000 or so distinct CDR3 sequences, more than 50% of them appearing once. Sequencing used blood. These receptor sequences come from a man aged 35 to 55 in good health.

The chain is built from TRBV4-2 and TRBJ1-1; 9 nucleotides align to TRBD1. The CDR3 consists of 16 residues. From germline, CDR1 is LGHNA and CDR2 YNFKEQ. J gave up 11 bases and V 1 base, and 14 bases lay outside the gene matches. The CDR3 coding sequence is TGTGCCAGCAGCCAAGCAGGACAGGGGCTTCTGACTACGGCTTTCTTT. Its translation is CASSQAGQGLLTTAFF.

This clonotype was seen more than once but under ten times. The CDR3 nucleotides are TGTGCCAGCAGCTTAGTGGGACTAGCGGGGGCCCAAGAGACCCAGTACTTC. It is translated as CASSLVGLAGAQETQYF. The gene calls are TRBV13 and TRBJ2-5; 14 nucleotides align to TRBD2. The CDR3 covers 17 residues. The germline gives CDR1 PRHDT, CDR2 FYEKMQ (reference sequence). The ends lost 1 base at V and 1 base at J; junction bases unmatched: 2.

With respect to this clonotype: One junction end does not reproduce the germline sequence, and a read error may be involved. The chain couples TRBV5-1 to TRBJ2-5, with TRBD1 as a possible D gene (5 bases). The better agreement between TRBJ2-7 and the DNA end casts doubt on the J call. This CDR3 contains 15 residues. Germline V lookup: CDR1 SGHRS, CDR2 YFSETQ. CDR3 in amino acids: CTSSLGQNINYEQYF. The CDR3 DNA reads TGCACCAGCAGCTTGGGGCAGAATATTAACTACGAGCAGTACTTC.

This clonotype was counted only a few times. The CDR3 reads CSVDPRVGGYTF. The CDR3 DNA follows: TGCAGCGTTGATCCGAGGGTCGGCGGCTACACCTTC. V gene TRBV29-1 combines with J gene TRBJ1-2; no clear D gene. Germline CDR1 reads SQVTM; CDR2 reads ANQGSEA. This CDR3 comprises 12 residues. Trimming took off 3 bases at V and 8 bases at J, with 13 bases between the two ends.

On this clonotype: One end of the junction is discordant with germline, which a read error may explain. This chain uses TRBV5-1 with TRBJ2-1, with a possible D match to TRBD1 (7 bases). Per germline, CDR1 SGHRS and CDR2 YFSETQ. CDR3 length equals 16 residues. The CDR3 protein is CTSRDGGTVSYNEQFF. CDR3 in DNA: TGCACCAGCAGAGACGGAGGGACAGTCTCCTACAATGAGCAGTTCTTC.

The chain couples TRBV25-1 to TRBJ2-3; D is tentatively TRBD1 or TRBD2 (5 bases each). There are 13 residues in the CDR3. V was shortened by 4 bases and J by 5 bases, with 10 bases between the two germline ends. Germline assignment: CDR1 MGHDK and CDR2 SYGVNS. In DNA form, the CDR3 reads TGTGCCAGCAGTGCTTGGGGGAAAGATACGCAGTATTTT. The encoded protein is CASSAWGKDTQYF. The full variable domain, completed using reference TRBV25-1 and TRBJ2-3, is EADIYQTPRYLVIGTGKKITLECSQTMGHDKMYWYQQDPGMELHLIHYSYGVNSTEKGDLSSESTVSRIRTEHFPLTLESARPSHTSQYLCASSAWGKDTQYFGPGTRLTVL.

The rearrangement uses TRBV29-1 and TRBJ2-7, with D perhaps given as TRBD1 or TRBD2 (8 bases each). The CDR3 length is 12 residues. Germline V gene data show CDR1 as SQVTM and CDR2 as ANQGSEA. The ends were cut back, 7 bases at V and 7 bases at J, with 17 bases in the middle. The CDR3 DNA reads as TGCAGCGCCGGACAGGGCGGGAGGGAGCAGTACTTC. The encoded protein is CSAGQGGREQYF.

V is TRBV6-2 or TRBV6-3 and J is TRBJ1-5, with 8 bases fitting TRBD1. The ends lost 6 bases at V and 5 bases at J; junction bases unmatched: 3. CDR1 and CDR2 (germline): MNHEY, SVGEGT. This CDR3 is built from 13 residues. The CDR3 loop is CASRRQGYQPQHF. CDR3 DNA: TGTGCCAGCAGGCGACAGGGGTATCAGCCCCAGCATTTT.

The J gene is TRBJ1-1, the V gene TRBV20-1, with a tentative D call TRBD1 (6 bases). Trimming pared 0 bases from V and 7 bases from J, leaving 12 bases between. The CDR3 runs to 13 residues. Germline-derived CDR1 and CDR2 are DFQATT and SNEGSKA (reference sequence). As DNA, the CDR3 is TGCAGTGCTAGAGATCCCGGGGGGCGTGAAGCTTTCTTT. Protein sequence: CSARDPGGREAFF.

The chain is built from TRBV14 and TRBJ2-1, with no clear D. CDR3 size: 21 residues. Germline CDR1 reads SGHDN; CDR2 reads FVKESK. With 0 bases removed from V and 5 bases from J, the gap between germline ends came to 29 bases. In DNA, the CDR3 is TGTGCCAGCAGCCAAGATCTGGGCGCACACGGAGCAACATTGTGGCACAATGAGCAGTTCTTC. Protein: CASSQDLGAHGATLWHNEQFF.

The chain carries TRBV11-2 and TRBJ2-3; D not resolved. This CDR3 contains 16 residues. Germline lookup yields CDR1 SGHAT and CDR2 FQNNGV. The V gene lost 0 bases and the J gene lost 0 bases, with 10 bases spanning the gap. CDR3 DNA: TGTGCCAGCAGCTTAGACCCTGGAGCTAGCACAGATACGCAGTATTTT. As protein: CASSLDPGASTDTQYF.

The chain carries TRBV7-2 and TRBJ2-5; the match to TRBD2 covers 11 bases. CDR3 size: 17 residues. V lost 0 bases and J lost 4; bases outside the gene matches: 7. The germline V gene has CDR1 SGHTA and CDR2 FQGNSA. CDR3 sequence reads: CASSLALLAGVTETQYF. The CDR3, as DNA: TGTGCCAGCAGCTTAGCCCTACTAGCGGGAGTCACAGAGACCCAGTACTTC.

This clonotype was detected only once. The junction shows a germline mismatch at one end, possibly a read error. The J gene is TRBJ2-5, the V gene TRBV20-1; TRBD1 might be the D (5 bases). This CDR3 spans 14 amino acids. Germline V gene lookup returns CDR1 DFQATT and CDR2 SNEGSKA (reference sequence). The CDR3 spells CSARPQGKKETRYF. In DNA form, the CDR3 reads TGCAGTGCTAGACCTCAGGGAAAGAAAGAGACCCGGTACTTC.

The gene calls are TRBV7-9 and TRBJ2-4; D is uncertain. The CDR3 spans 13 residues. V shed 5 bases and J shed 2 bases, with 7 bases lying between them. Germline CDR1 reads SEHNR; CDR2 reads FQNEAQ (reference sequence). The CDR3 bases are TGTGCCAGCAGCGCACATCCCAAAAACATTCAGTACTTC. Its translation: CASSAHPKNIQYF. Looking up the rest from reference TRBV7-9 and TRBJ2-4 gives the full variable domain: DTGVSQNPRHKITKRGQNVTFRCDPISEHNRLYWYRQTLGQGPEFLTYFQNEAQLEKSRLLSDRFSAERPKGSFSTLEIQRTEQGDSAMYLCASSAHPKNIQYFGAGTRLSVL.

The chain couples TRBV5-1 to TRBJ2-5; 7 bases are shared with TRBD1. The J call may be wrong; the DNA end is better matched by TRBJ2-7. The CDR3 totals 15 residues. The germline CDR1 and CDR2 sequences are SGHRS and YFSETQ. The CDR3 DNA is TGCGCCAGCAGCTCAAACCGACAGGGTAAGGGCGAGCAGTACTTC. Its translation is CASSSNRQGKGEQYF.

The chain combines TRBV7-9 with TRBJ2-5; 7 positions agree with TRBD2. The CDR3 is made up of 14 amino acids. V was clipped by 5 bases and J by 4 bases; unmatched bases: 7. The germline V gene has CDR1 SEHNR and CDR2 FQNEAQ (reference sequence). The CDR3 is CASSPEAGAETQYF. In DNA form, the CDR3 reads TGTGCCAGCAGCCCCGAGGCGGGAGCAGAGACCCAGTACTTC.

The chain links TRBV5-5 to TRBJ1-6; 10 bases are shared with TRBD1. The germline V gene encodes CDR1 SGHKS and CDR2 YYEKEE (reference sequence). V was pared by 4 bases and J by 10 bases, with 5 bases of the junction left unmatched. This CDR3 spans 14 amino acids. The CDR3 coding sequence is TGTGCCAGCAGCCTACGGACAGGGGGATCACCCCTCCACTTT. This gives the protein CASSLRTGGSPLHF.

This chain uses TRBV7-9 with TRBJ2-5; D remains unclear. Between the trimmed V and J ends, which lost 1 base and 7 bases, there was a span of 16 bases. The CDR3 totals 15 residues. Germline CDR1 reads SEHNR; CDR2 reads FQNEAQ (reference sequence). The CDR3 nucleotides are TGTGCCAGCAGCTTAGTACGGGCCCGGAGTGGGACCCAGTACTTC. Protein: CASSLVRARSGTQYF.

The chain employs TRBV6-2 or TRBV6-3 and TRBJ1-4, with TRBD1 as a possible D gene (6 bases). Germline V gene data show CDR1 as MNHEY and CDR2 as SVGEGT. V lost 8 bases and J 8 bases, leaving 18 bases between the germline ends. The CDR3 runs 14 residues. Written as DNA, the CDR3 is TGTGCCAGCCGGAAGACAGGCTCCGGGGAAAAACTGTTTTTT. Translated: CASRKTGSGEKLFF.

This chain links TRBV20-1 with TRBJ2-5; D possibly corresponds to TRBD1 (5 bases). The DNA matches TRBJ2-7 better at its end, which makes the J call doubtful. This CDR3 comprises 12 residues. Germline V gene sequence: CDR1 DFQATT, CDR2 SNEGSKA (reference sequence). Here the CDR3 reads CSARESGYEQYF. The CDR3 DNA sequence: TGCAGTGCTAGAGAATCAGGGTACGAGCAGTACTTC.

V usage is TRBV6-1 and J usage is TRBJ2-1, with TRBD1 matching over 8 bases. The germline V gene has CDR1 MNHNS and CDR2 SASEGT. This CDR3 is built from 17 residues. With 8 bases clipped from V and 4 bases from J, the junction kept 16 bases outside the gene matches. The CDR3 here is CASATVSTGGSYNEQFF. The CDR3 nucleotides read TGTGCCAGCGCTACAGTTAGTACAGGGGGGTCTTACAATGAGCAGTTCTTC.

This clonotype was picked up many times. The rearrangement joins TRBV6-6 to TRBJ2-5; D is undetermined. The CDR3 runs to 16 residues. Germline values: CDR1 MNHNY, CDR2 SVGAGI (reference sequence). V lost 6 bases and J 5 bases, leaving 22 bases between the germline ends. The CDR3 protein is CASRKDSRRLFETQYF. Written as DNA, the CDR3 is TGTGCCAGCAGAAAGGATTCAAGGCGGTTGTTCGAGACCCAGTACTTC.

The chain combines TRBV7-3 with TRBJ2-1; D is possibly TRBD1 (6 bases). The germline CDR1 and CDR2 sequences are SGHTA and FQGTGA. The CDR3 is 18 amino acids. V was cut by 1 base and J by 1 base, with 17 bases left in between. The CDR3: CASSLRVARQGSYNEQFF. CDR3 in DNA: TGTGCCAGCAGCTTAAGAGTTGCTAGGCAGGGGTCCTACAATGAGCAGTTCTTC.

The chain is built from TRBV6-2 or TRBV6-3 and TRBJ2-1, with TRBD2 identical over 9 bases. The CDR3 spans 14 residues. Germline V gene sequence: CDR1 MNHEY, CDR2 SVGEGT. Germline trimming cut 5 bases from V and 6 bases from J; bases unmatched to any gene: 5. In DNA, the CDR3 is TGTGCCAGCAGTCGCGGGGGGGCGAGCAATGAGCAGTTCTTC. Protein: CASSRGGASNEQFF.

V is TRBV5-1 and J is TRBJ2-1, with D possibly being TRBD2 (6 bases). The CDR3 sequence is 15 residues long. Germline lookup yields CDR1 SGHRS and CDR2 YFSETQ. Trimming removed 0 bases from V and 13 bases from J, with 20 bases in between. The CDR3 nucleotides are TGCGCCAGCAGCTTGGGAGGCGGGACCCAAGGGACCCAGTTCTTC. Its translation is CASSLGGGTQGTQFF.